The 10 T cell receptor beta chains given below trace back to one sample, sequenced in a study of post-analysis software for immune sequencing data. Points from the study as a whole: Controls showed lower frequencies than patients for roughly 5 TRBV segments, and TRBV5-6, TRBV5-1 and TRBV20-1 were among these.

Unique-molecular-identifier-tagged TCR beta cDNA libraries were used. TCRdb ran MiXCR on the PCR reads and lists one entry per CDR3 protein. This sample carries 350,000 to 500,000 distinct CDR3 sequences, more than 30% of them seen once, and the ten largest clones take under 9%. These receptors have no known antigen. The sequenced sample was blood. The receptor set was obtained from a girl aged 2-10 years with multiple sclerosis.

This sequence joins TRBV7-2 and TRBJ2-7, with a weak D call TRBD1 (5 bases). V was clipped by 5 bases and J by 0 bases, with 14 bases between them. The CDR3 length is 15 residues. In germline, CDR1 is SGHTA, CDR2 FQGNSA. CDR3 DNA: TGTGCCAGCAGCCCAGGGATCTTAGTCTCCTACGAGCAGTACTTC. This encodes CASSPGILVSYEQYF.

This clonotype has a handful of counts. This rearrangement joins TRBV7-9 to TRBJ2-3; D is uncertain. There are 15 residues in the CDR3. The V and J ends lost 2 bases and 0 bases respectively, with 9 bases between them. Germline CDR1 reads SEHNR; CDR2 reads FQNEAQ (reference sequence). This CDR3 reads CASSLTQTSTDTQYF. CDR3 nucleotide sequence: TGTGCCAGCAGCTTAACGCAGACTAGCACAGATACGCAGTATTTT. The variable domain in full, with the rest retrieved from reference TRBV7-9 and TRBJ2-3, is DTGVSQNPRHKITKRGQNVTFRCDPISEHNRLYWYRQTLGQGPEFLTYFQNEAQLEKSRLLSDRFSAERPKGSFSTLEIQRTEQGDSAMYLCASSLTQTSTDTQYFGPGTRLTVL.

On this clonotype itself: The germline gene is not matched at one end of the junction; a read error may be the cause. The chain joins TRBV7-7 to TRBJ2-7; the D is unclear. Germline V CDR1 and CDR2: SSHAT, FNYEAQ (reference sequence). The CDR3 runs to 13 residues. The CDR3, as DNA: TGTGCTAGCAGCCCCGAGGTCGGCTACGAGCAGTACTTC. Translating it yields CASSPEVGYEQYF.

This rearrangement joins TRBV6-5 to TRBJ2-6, with 9 bases aligning to TRBD1. After removal of 1 base from V and 1 base from J, the junction contained 2 bases not matched to a gene. CDR1 is MNHEY, CDR2 SVGAGI, per germline. The CDR3 spans 17 residues. The CDR3 DNA reads TGTGCCAGCAGTTACTGGGACAGGGTGTCTGGGGCCAACGTCCTGACTTTC. Translated, it gives CASSYWDRVSGANVLTF.

This sequence joins TRBV7-2 and TRBJ2-3; 8 bases line up with TRBD2. Unmatched junction bases numbered 20, after V lost 2 bases and J lost 4 bases. Germline CDR1 and CDR2: SGHTA and FQGNSA. The CDR3 runs 20 residues. CDR3 loop: CASSLPPYLPSGSYADTQYF. For the CDR3, the DNA is TGTGCCAGCAGCTTACCCCCTTATCTCCCAAGCGGGAGTTATGCAGATACGCAGTATTTT.

The V gene is TRBV5-1, the J gene TRBJ2-5; D may be TRBD1 (5 bases). The J call is uncertain, as TRBJ2-7 better fits the DNA end. There are 14 residues in the CDR3. Germline CDR1 and CDR2: SGHRS and YFSETQ. DNA for the CDR3: TGCGCCAGCAGCTGGTATAACAGGAACTACGAGCAGTACTTC. Translated: CASSWYNRNYEQYF.

DNA of the CDR3: TGTGCCAGCAGTTCATTACTAGCGGGGCTTCGCACAGATACGCAGTATTTT. Translating it yields CASSSLLAGLRTDTQYF. The chain combines TRBV28 with TRBJ2-3, with TRBD2 matching over 10 bases. The germline gives CDR1 MDHEN, CDR2 SYDVKM. This CDR3 has 17 residues. V lost 4 bases and J lost 1; bases outside the gene matches: 8.

This clonotype was seen just once. The chain carries TRBV5-1 and TRBJ2-3; D gene unclear. The CDR3 has 15 residues. Deletions cut 4 bases from V and 2 bases from J, with 14 bases between. Germline V CDR1 and CDR2: SGHRS, YFSETQ. For the CDR3, the DNA is TGCGCCAGCAGCATACAGCGAGACTTCACAGATACGCAGTATTTT. It yields the protein CASSIQRDFTDTQYF.

The table lists this clonotype with a few counts. J is TRBJ2-1 and V is TRBV3-1; 8 bases are a match to TRBD1. The length of the CDR3 is 12 residues. With V trimmed by 2 bases and J by 12 bases, 3 bases remained unmatched. Germline values: CDR1 LGHDT, CDR2 YNNKEL (reference sequence). CDR3 amino acids: CASSQSGTGQFF. The CDR3, as DNA: TGTGCCAGCAGCCAATCCGGGACAGGGCAGTTCTTC.

The V gene is TRBV29-1, the J gene TRBJ1-4, with TRBD1 identical over 9 bases. CDR1 is SQVTM, CDR2 ANQGSEA, per germline. V lost 6 bases, J lost 5 bases, and 4 bases stayed unmatched. CDR3 length: 13 residues. CDR3 DNA: TGCAGCGTGCCGGGACAGGGCAATGAAAAACTGTTTTTT. It codes for CSVPGQGNEKLFF.